This TCR beta chain was profiled in a study of long-term antiretroviral therapy in people with HIV. With survey level as its setting, the immunoSEQ assay was v3.0. Repertoires were generated with immunoSEQ multiplex PCR, while TCRdb's copy carries only in-frame clones and drops some. Among over 30,000 clones listed, roughly 85% were seen once. The specimen was unsorted PBMCs, collected 3.1 years after starting antiretroviral therapy. This sequence was found in a woman in her 50s with HIV.

The CDR3 loop reads CASSLDPRNNEQFF. In DNA, the CDR3 is TGTGCCAGCAGCTTAGATCCCCGGAACAATGAGCAGTTCTTC. The rearrangement links TRBV11-2 to TRBJ2-1; no definite D call. V gave up 0 bases and J gave up 5 bases, with 8 bases separating them. Germline lookup yields CDR1 SGHAT and CDR2 FQNNGV. The length of the CDR3 is 14 residues.